This TCR beta chain was captured by sequencing in a study of cytomegalovirus exposure and HLA in healthy donors. PCR employed 60 Vbeta and 13 Jbeta primers. Repertoires were generated with immunoSEQ multiplex PCR, while TCRdb's copy carries only in-frame clones and drops some. The table shows more than 110,000 clones, with roughly 82% occurring only once. It was healthy bone marrow donors who served as donors. The sequence was obtained from a man aged 25 to 45 in good health and CMV-seronegative. Sequencing used PBMCs.

DNA for the CDR3: TGTGCCAGCAGCTTGGGGGGGAGGGGCTCCTACAATGAGCAGTTCTTC. This translates into CASSLGGRGSYNEQFF. The chain combines TRBV5-4 with TRBJ2-1, with 7 bases identical to TRBD2. After removal of 0 bases from V and 0 bases from J, the junction contained 3 bases not matched to a gene. This CDR3 has 16 amino acids. CDR1 is SGHNT, CDR2 YYREEE, per germline (reference sequence).